The rows below give T cell receptor beta chains drawn from one sample of a study of post-analysis software for immune sequencing data. TCRdb processed the PCR reads anew with MiXCR; each CDR3 protein has one entry. The sample includes about 500,000 distinct CDR3 sequences, roughly 46% of them seen just once. The sequenced sample was blood. These receptors all come from a girl aged 5-17 years with multiple sclerosis. CDR3s include the opening cysteine and the closing phenylalanine or tryptophan. The order of the fields is J gene, V gene, clone size, D gene, CDR3 DNA, CDR3 protein. A D gene is named only where the DNA matches it firmly. Clone size is shown for a subset of rows, as once, few, many or a class of expanded clone.

>TRBJ1-2|TRBV20-1|NA|TRBD1
TGCAGTGCTCCGGGACAGGGGGCAAGGGGCTACACCTTC
CSAPGQGARGYTF
>TRBJ2-1|TRBV5-1|NA|TRBD1
TGCGCCAGCAGCCCGTCGGGACAGGAGAGGTACAATGAGCAGTTCTTC
CASSPSGQERYNEQFF
>TRBJ2-3|TRBV5-1|NA|NA
TGCGCCAGCAGCCAGACGGGACCTTCGAGAGATACGCAGTATTTT
CASSQTGPSRDTQYF
>TRBJ2-7|TRBV5-1|NA|TRBD2
TGCGCCAGCAGCTCCCGGGACTACCCTTCCTACGAGCAGTACTTC
CASSSRDYPSYEQYF
>TRBJ1-5|TRBV12-3/TRBV12-4|NA|NA
TGTGCCAGCAGTGGCCTGATGGAGCAGCCCCAGCATTTT
CASSGLMEQPQHF
>TRBJ2-2|TRBV20-1|NA|TRBD1
TGCAGTGCTAGGGACAGGTTGTACACCGGGGAGCTGTTTTTT
CSARDRLYTGELFF
>TRBJ2-5|TRBV7-8|once|TRBD2
TGTGCCAGCAGCCCCGAGGGGCTAGCGGGGCAAGAGACCCAGTACTTC
CASSPEGLAGQETQYF
>TRBJ1-1|TRBV11-2|few|NA
TGTGCCAGCACCTTGACAGGGAACACTGAAGCTTTCTTT
CASTLTGNTEAFF
>TRBJ2-3|TRBV4-3|few|NA
TGCGCCAGCAGCCACGTTGGAGGGGAAGATACGCAGTATTTT
CASSHVGGEDTQYF
>TRBJ2-3|TRBV5-1|NA|NA
TGCGCCAGCAGCTTCAGCTGGGGCACAGATACGCAGTATTTT
CASSFSWGTDTQYF
>TRBJ1-2|TRBV7-9|NA|NA
TGTGCCAGCAGTGTTGACGCGCCAGCTAACTATGGCTACACCTTC
CASSVDAPANYGYTF
>TRBJ2-7|TRBV29-1|NA|NA
TGCAGCGTTGAAGGAGGCCAGCAATACGAGCAGTACTTC
CSVEGGQQYEQYF
>TRBJ2-1|TRBV7-9|NA|TRBD1
TGTGCCAGCAGCTTAGGGGACAGCCCGCGGTTCTTC
CASSLGDSPRFF
>TRBJ2-5|TRBV5-5|NA|NA
TGTGCCAGCAGCTCCCGGGTCAGACAAGAGACCCAGTACTTC
CASSSRVRQETQYF
>TRBJ2-3|TRBV11-3|few|NA
TGTGCCAGCAGCTTAAGGTCTTCGTCCTTCACAGATACGCAGTATTTT
CASSLRSSSFTDTQYF
>TRBJ2-5|TRBV12-3/TRBV12-4|NA|NA
TGTGCCAGCAGTTTAGGACCGGGGTATGACGCAGAGACCCAGTACTTC
CASSLGPGYDAETQYF
>TRBJ2-3|TRBV7-2|NA|TRBD2
TGTGCCAGCAGCTTAGTCTCGGCTAGCGGGAGGGCCTTATCAGATACGCAGTATTTT
CASSLVSASGRALSDTQYF
>TRBJ2-7|TRBV20-1|NA|NA
TGCAGTGCTACGGCGGTAGACTACGAGCAGTACTTC
CSATAVDYEQYF
>TRBJ2-1|TRBV2|NA|TRBD2
TGTGCCAGCAGGGAAGAGCGGGGGGCCTACAATGAGCAGTTCTTC
CASREERGAYNEQFF
>TRBJ2-7|TRBV6-5|many|NA
TGTGCCAGCAGTGGGACCGACTACGAGCAGTACTTC
CASSGTDYEQYF
>TRBJ2-7|TRBV12-3/TRBV12-4|NA|TRBD2
TGTGCCAGCAGCCCCTCTAGCGGGAGGGCCCCCGGGAGCGAGCAGTACTTC
CASSPSSGRAPGSEQYF
>TRBJ1-1|TRBV29-1|few|TRBD1
TGCAGCGCCGACAGGGCGAACACTGAAGCTTTCTTT
CSADRANTEAFF
>TRBJ1-2|TRBV6-5|few|TRBD1
TGTGCCAGCAGTAGGACAGGGAGCGATTATGGCTACACCTTC
CASSRTGSDYGYTF
>TRBJ2-1|TRBV13|NA|TRBD2
TGTGCCAGCAGGACCGGCGGGAGGAGTTTCAAGCAGTTCTTC
CASRTGGRSFKQFF